This T cell receptor beta chain stems from a study of blood T cell repertoires in COVID-19. About the research overall: Sites in the United States, Italy and Spain provided acute and convalescent COVID-19 samples.

This CDR3 contains 11 residues. The V and J ends lost 4 bases and 3 bases respectively, with 4 bases between them. CDR1 and CDR2 (germline): SGHTA, FQGNSA. Study members were between about 18 and 95 years old and lived in 20 to 30 US regions. Authors' methods: Reference gene primer amplification gave nucleated cell count estimates. Method: immunoSEQ multiplex PCR; TCRdb's copy keeps in-frame clones and lacks some. The D gene and trimming were derived from the DNA, and the V and J assignments and clone size from that table. The table shows 200,000 to 300,000 clones, with 75% to 90% occurring only once.

The J gene is TRBJ2-7, the V gene TRBV7-2, with D unclear. What was sequenced was PBMCs or T cells enriched from blood (not recorded which). The receptor was isolated from a middle-aged woman with acute COVID-19. CDR3 bases: TGTGCCAGCAGCTCTATCTACGAGCAGTACTTC. It specifies CASSSIYEQYF.